The 18 T cell receptor beta chains below were found in one sample sequenced in a study of shared clonotypes between healthy human individuals. The repertoire was sequenced with immunoSEQ multiplex PCR; TCRdb's copy has only in-frame clones and lacks some. The sample yields 500,000 or so clones, 95% to 96% seen once. Material for sequencing was naive CD4+ T cells sorted from blood. Indicated subset: CD45RA+ positively selected. These receptors all stem from a woman aged 30 to 39 in good health.

This chain joins TRBV7-2 and TRBJ2-5; D uncertain. V lost 2 bases, J lost 2 bases, and 9 bases lay in between. Germline lookup yields CDR1 SGHTA and CDR2 FQGNSA. This CDR3 contains 14 residues. CDR3 in DNA: TGTGCCAGCAGCTTATATGGCAGACAAGAGACCCAGTACTTC. This encodes CASSLYGRQETQYF.

The chain carries TRBV6-1 and TRBJ2-2; 11 positions match TRBD2. The J segment lost 6 bases and the V segment lost 6 bases, leaving 6 bases of the junction unmatched. The germline V gene has CDR1 MNHNS and CDR2 SASEGT. The CDR3 length is 15 residues. CDR3 in DNA: TGTGCCAGCAGCACCGGGACTAGCGGCGCCGGGGAGCTGTTTTTT. Translated, it gives CASSTGTSGAGELFF.

The chain links TRBV18 to TRBJ2-7; tentative D call: TRBD1 (6 bases). V was shortened by 6 bases and J by 4 bases, with 16 bases between the two germline ends. The CDR3 is 14 amino acids. Per the germline V gene, CDR1 is KGHSH and CDR2 is LQKENI. The CDR3 coding sequence is TGTGCCAGCTCCTCACCTACAGGGATGTACGAGCAGTACTTC. Amino acids: CASSSPTGMYEQYF.

The chain combines TRBV27 with TRBJ1-5; 7 bases are shared with TRBD1. CDR3 length equals 17 residues. In germline, CDR1 is MNHEY, CDR2 SMNVEV (reference sequence). V trimming: 0 bases; J trimming: 1 base; junction bases outside the gene matches: 6. CDR3 nucleotide sequence: TGTGCCAGCAGTTTATCGTTGCCAGGGGGGAGCAATCAGCCCCAGCATTTT. It translates to CASSLSLPGGSNQPQHF.

The chain employs TRBV19 and TRBJ2-3; 10 positions agree with TRBD2. The CDR3 runs to 13 residues. Per germline, CDR1 LNHDA and CDR2 SQIVND (reference sequence). Unmatched junction bases numbered 6, after V lost 8 bases and J lost 7 bases. CDR3 in amino acids: CASSSGSLYTQYF. The CDR3 coding sequence is TGTGCCAGTTCTAGCGGGAGTCTGTATACGCAGTATTTT. Combining the CDR3 with reference TRBV19 and TRBJ2-3 gives the whole variable domain DGGITQSPKYLFRKEGQNVTLSCEQNLNHDAMYWYRQDPGQGLRLIYYSQIVNDFQKGDIAEGYSVSREKKESFPLTVTSAQKNPTAFYLCASSSGSLYTQYFGPGTRLTVL.

The chain couples TRBV29-1 to TRBJ2-3; D gene ambiguous. Germline lookup yields CDR1 SQVTM and CDR2 ANQGSEA. Trimming removed 6 bases from V and 5 bases from J, with 9 bases in between. The CDR3 loop spans 11 amino acids. The chain's CDR3 is CSVLKGDTQYF. The DNA of the CDR3 is TGCAGCGTCTTAAAGGGAGATACGCAGTATTTT.

This rearrangement joins TRBV7-9 to TRBJ2-7; a weak D match, TRBD1 (5 bases). Trimming pared 2 bases from V and 1 base from J, leaving 9 bases between. Germline values: CDR1 SEHNR, CDR2 FQNEAQ (reference sequence). The length of the CDR3 is 14 residues. CDR3 region: CASSLQGNSYEQYF. The CDR3 bases are TGTGCCAGCAGCTTACAGGGAAATTCCTACGAGCAGTACTTC.

This clone was recorded only once. This chain links TRBV6-4 with TRBJ2-1; 14 positions match TRBD2. The ends lost 6 bases at V and 8 bases at J; junction bases unmatched: 6. This CDR3 comprises 15 residues. Germline V gene sequence: CDR1 MRHNA, CDR2 SNTAGT. The CDR3 DNA follows: TGTGCCAGCAGAAGACTAGCGGGAGGGATGGATGAGCAGTTCTTC. Amino acids: CASRRLAGGMDEQFF.

This clone was found once. This chain uses TRBV5-1 with TRBJ2-2, with 11 bases that match TRBD2. The CDR3 length is 16 residues. Germline V gene data show CDR1 as SGHRS and CDR2 as YFSETQ. V lost 4 bases and J lost 3; bases outside the gene matches: 5. CDR3 amino acids: CASSTTSGSDTGELFF. Here the CDR3 DNA reads TGCGCCAGCAGCACTACTAGCGGGAGCGACACCGGGGAGCTGTTTTTT.

The rearrangement uses TRBV10-1 and TRBJ2-1; possible D gene TRBD2, 5 bases. The V end lost 2 bases, the J end lost 8 bases, and 10 bases lay between the germline ends. The CDR3 length is 13 residues. Germline V CDR1 and CDR2: WNHNN, SYGVQD (reference sequence). CDR3 sequence: CASSEEGSDEQFF. CDR3 sequence (DNA): TGCGCCAGCAGTGAGGAGGGAAGTGATGAGCAGTTCTTC.

The count of this clone is one. The chain joins TRBV4-1 to TRBJ2-7; TRBD1 aligns across 9 bases. This CDR3 is built from 15 residues. After removal of 4 bases from V and 4 bases from J, the junction contained 8 bases not matched to a gene. In germline, CDR1 is MGHRA, CDR2 YSYEKL. The CDR3 loop reads CASSRVLGQGYEQYF. The CDR3 DNA reads as TGCGCCAGCAGCCGAGTCTTGGGACAGGGATACGAGCAGTACTTC.

V gene TRBV10-1 combines with J gene TRBJ2-3; the match to TRBD2 covers 12 bases. Trimming removed 5 bases from V and 2 bases from J; junction bases left unmatched: 2. The length of the CDR3 is 15 residues. Germline V CDR1 and CDR2: WNHNN, SYGVQD (reference sequence). The CDR3 sequence: CASSWTSGTTDTQYF. CDR3 coding DNA: TGCGCCAGCAGTTGGACTAGCGGGACCACAGATACGCAGTATTTT.

About this clone itself: At one end the junction does not follow the germline gene, possibly because of a read error. This chain links TRBV11-3 with TRBJ2-7; D is possibly TRBD1 (6 bases). From germline, CDR1 is SGHNT and CDR2 YENEEA. The CDR3 totals 15 residues. CDR3: CASSLETGPYYEQYF. The CDR3 bases are TGTGCCAGCAGCCTAGAGACAGGTCCCTACTACGAGCAGTACTTC. Supplemented by reference TRBV11-3 and TRBJ2-7, the full variable domain reads EAGVVQSPRYKIIEKKQPVAFWCNPISGHNTLYWYLQNLGQGPELLIRYENEEAVDDSQLPKDRFSAERLKGVDSTLKIQPAELGDSAVYLCASSLETGPYYEQYFGPGTRLTVT.

The rearrangement joins TRBV6-5 to TRBJ2-3, with D perhaps matching TRBD2 (6 bases). In germline, CDR1 is MNHEY, CDR2 SVGAGI. V gave up 2 bases and J gave up 6 bases, with 15 bases separating them. The CDR3 covers 15 residues. CDR3 nucleotide sequence: TGTGCCAGCAGTTACAGGCGGGAAAGTCACGATACGCAGTATTTT. Protein: CASSYRRESHDTQYF.

The V and J genes are TRBV7-6 and TRBJ2-1; D is ambiguous. V lost 7 bases, J lost 7 bases, and 11 bases lay in between. Germline CDR1 reads SGHVS; CDR2 reads FNYEAQ. CDR3 size: 12 residues. Here the CDR3 DNA reads TGTGCCAGCACCCCGCTACGGAATGAGCAGTTCTTC. Amino acids: CASTPLRNEQFF.

The chain links TRBV5-1 to TRBJ1-1; D not certain. The V and J ends lost 3 bases and 0 bases respectively, with 12 bases between them. The CDR3 extends over 15 amino acids. Germline loops: CDR1 SGHRS, CDR2 YFSETQ. CDR3 coding DNA: TGCGCCAGCAGCTGGAATCCAGATTTGAACACTGAAGCTTTCTTT. This codes for CASSWNPDLNTEAFF.

This sequence joins TRBV6-6 and TRBJ1-5; D call uncertain. Trimming removed 0 bases at V and 7 bases at J, with 10 bases between. The CDR3 is 14 residues long. CDR1 is MNHNY, CDR2 SVGAGI, per germline (reference sequence). The CDR3 is CASSYSSGRQPQHF. The CDR3 nucleotides are TGTGCCAGCAGTTACTCGTCAGGACGGCAGCCCCAGCATTTT.

The chain joins TRBV10-3 to TRBJ2-7, with a weak D call TRBD2 (6 bases). Between the trimmed V and J ends, which lost 5 bases and 0 bases, there was a span of 11 bases. The CDR3 sequence is 14 residues long. Germline CDR1 and CDR2: ENHRY and SYGVKD. The CDR3 sequence: CAISKDGSSYEQYF. In DNA form, the CDR3 reads TGTGCCATCAGTAAGGACGGGAGCTCCTACGAGCAGTACTTC.